This paragraph covers one T cell receptor beta chain sequence. This sample was taken from a study of T cells after somatic rescue of genetic block. From germline, CDR1 is MDHEN and CDR2 SYDVKM. The germline V and J ends were trimmed by 2 bases and 8 bases, with 13 bases remaining between them. This CDR3 contains 14 residues. The repertoire was sequenced with immunoSEQ multiplex PCR; TCRdb's copy has only in-frame clones and lacks some. This sample has thousands of clones, with approximately 80% found just once. The chain links TRBV28 to TRBJ1-5; D uncertain. What was sequenced was peripheral blood mononuclear cells (PBMCs). This TCR was sampled from a boy aged 5-17 years. CDR3 amino acids: CASSLLGGYEPQHF. The DNA of the CDR3 is TGTGCCAGCAGTTTACTGGGTGGGTATGAGCCCCAGCATTTT.